These 10 T cell receptor beta chains originate from one sample sequenced in a study of T cell repertoires in cytomegalovirus infection. TCRdb re-called the reads through MiXCR, storing one row per CDR3 protein. The data show approximately 550,000 distinct CDR3 sequences, approximately 16% seen once. The sequenced sample consisted of CD8+ T cells from PBMCs. These receptors originate from a human donor in good health (CMV status not recorded). Some clones in this sample may be carry-over from other donors' samples.

This clonotype showed up just a few times. The chain combines TRBV7-3 with TRBJ1-5; no clear D. V was clipped by 4 bases and J by 0 bases, with 16 bases between them. The CDR3 has 17 amino acids. From germline, CDR1 is SGHTA and CDR2 FQGTGA. This chain's CDR3 is CASSSPPEGYSNQPQHF. CDR3 DNA sequence: TGTGCCAGCAGCTCCCCTCCCGAGGGTTATAGCAATCAGCCCCAGCATTTT.

Only a few counts were recorded for this clonotype. The chain has TRBV10-3 and TRBJ1-2; D call uncertain. The CDR3 covers 12 residues. The V gene's germline CDR1 is ENHRY and CDR2 SYGVKD. V lost 6 bases, J lost 2 bases, and 7 bases lay in between. CDR3 sequence (DNA): TGTGCCATCAGCTATGGGAACTATGGCTACACCTTC. Encoded protein: CAISYGNYGYTF.

This clonotype has at least ten counts. J is TRBJ2-1 and V is TRBV11-2, with D possibly being TRBD1 or TRBD2 (6 bases each). Between the trimmed V and J ends, which lost 1 base and 10 bases, there was a span of 20 bases. CDR1 and CDR2 (germline): SGHAT, FQNNGV. The CDR3 has 16 residues. CDR3 sequence (DNA): TGTGCCAGCAGCTTAGGGGGGTGGGGGGCCCAAGGGGAGCAGTTCTTC. Protein sequence: CASSLGGWGAQGEQFF.

This clonotype showed up just once. A much larger clone lies a single base off, so this may be a read error. The chain has TRBV7-3 and TRBJ1-3; the D is unclear. V lost 4 bases and J 2 bases, leaving 9 bases between the germline ends. Germline CDR1 reads SGHTA; CDR2 reads FQGTGA. The CDR3 totals 14 residues. The CDR3 region is CASSSEQPGNTIYF. As DNA, the CDR3 is TGTGCCAGCAGCTCTGAACAGCCTGGAAACACCATATATTTT.

The chain has TRBV6-2 or TRBV6-3 and TRBJ1-5, with D uncertain. V was cut by 0 bases and J by 9 bases, with 9 bases left in between. The CDR3 is 13 amino acids. Germline CDR1 reads MNHEY; CDR2 reads SVGEGT. Here the CDR3 DNA reads TGTGCCAGCAGTTACTCGCCTAATAGGCCCCAGCATTTT. Its translation: CASSYSPNRPQHF.

The chain has TRBV20-1 and TRBJ2-3; TRBD2 matches at 9 bases. Germline CDR1 and CDR2: DFQATT and SNEGSKA (reference sequence). This CDR3 is 17 amino acids long. The V and J ends lost 3 bases and 2 bases, in that order; junction bases with no gene match: 12. The CDR3 loop reads CSARFVSGRLLTDTQYF. The DNA for the CDR3 is TGCAGTGCTAGGTTTGTCAGCGGGAGGCTCCTCACAGATACGCAGTATTTT.

With regard to this clonotype: Being one base from a much bigger clone, this may be a read error. No conserved phenylalanine or tryptophan ends this CDR3, so it is likely a read error. This rearrangement joins TRBV6-5 to TRBJ2-5; 9 bases match TRBD1. Losses at the gene ends were 6 bases for V and 5 bases for J; bases not matched to a gene: 7. The CDR3 contains 14 residues. In germline, CDR1 is MNHEY, CDR2 SVGAGI. The CDR3 DNA sequence: TGTGCCAGCAGGGACAGGGGCGTAGGGGAGACCCAGTACTTA. It translates to CASRDRGVGETQYL.

V is TRBV10-3 and J is TRBJ2-3, with D tentatively TRBD2 (5 bases). CDR1 and CDR2 (germline): ENHRY, SYGVKD. Trimming took off 3 bases at V and 2 bases at J, with 15 bases between the two ends. This CDR3 is built from 16 residues. The CDR3 DNA is TGTGCCATCAGTGAAGGTAGTGGAGGCTACACAGATACGCAGTATTTT. It codes for CAISEGSGGYTDTQYF.

This clonotype has just a few counts. The V call is TRBV5-1, the J call TRBJ1-1; weak D call: TRBD1 (5 bases). V dropped 0 bases and J dropped 5 bases, with 14 bases sitting between them. The germline CDR1 and CDR2 sequences are SGHRS and YFSETQ. This CDR3 region has 15 residues. The CDR3 reads CASSLVAPGGTEAFF. Here the CDR3 DNA reads TGCGCCAGCAGCTTGGTCGCCCCGGGGGGGACTGAAGCTTTCTTT.

The rearrangement joins TRBV6-5 to TRBJ1-4; the D gene is possibly TRBD1 (6 bases). In germline, CDR1 is MNHEY, CDR2 SVGAGI. V lost 6 bases and J 2 bases, leaving 16 bases between the germline ends. The CDR3 runs 16 residues. In DNA form, the CDR3 reads TGTGCCAGCAGCCGAACAGGGTATCCCACTAATGAAAAACTGTTTTTT. It encodes CASSRTGYPTNEKLFF.